This TCR beta chain appears in the sequencing data of a study of Tregs in tolerant kidney transplant recipients. Trimming pared 3 bases from V and 3 bases from J, leaving 9 bases between. Germline CDR1 is SGHRS and CDR2 is YFSETQ. CDR3 length equals 13 residues. Sequenced by immunoSEQ multiplex PCR; TCRdb stores in-frame clones only, minus some. Of about 110,000 clones listed, around 90% were seen once; the top ten hold 0.3% to 0.4%. The sequencing used CD4+ T cells from blood, collected before the transplant. The V call is TRBV5-1, the J call TRBJ1-1, with D hard to call. This sequence originates from a human donor who received a combined kidney and bone marrow transplant. In DNA, the CDR3 is TGCGCCAGCAGCTCGACGACATACACTGAAGCTTTCTTT. Protein: CASSSTTYTEAFF.